This TCR beta chain was obtained from a study of blood T cells in healthy people across ages (dated by TCRdb to 2015 to 2017). The study in broad terms: In model experiments, template switching captured roughly one uniquely barcoded TCR beta cDNA molecule for every two T cells. Two additional independent replicas of 1 million unique cDNA reads from the same blood draw were analyzed for two donors (one aged 18 to 29 and one aged 80 or older). The study measured age-related changes in TCR beta repertoire diversity using deep sequencing normalized with unique cDNA molecular identifiers. Four age groups were formed from the donors: young (average about 15 years), middle-aged (just under 40), aged (62) and long-lived (about 80). Donors of different ages were randomly distributed across sequencing lanes to avoid experimental bias. Study-level results and caveats: Observed TCR beta diversity correlated strongly with the percentage of naive T cells measured by flow cytometry. Conclusive comparison of naive and antigen-experienced compartments was prevented by the profiling of bulk unsorted PBMCs. Donor CMV infection status was unknown, potentially confounding age-related changes in expanded clonotypes. As age increased, observed TCR beta diversity per million T cells dropped in a roughly linear way, and a significant reduction was already evident by age 40. Compared with the aged group, the long-lived group had more naive CD4+ T cells, fewer expanded clones and increased TCR diversity, a pattern suggesting age selection. Estimates of total diversity from one million sequenced T cells were regarded as lower bounds and underestimates.

For this clonotype: There is no known antigen for this receptor. The record has no base qualities; no much larger clone is one base away.

CDR1 and CDR2, per the germline V gene, are ENHRY and SYGVKD. Between the V and J ends, shortened by 5 bases and 11 bases respectively, the junction contains 21 bases. There are 14 amino acids in the CDR3, from cysteine to phenylalanine inclusive. CDR3 DNA only is kept here, 42 bases in frame from base 1. The donors were roughly 39 Caucasian individuals from Russia, aged roughly 6 to 90 years, who were systemically healthy. Approximately 10 milliliters of peripheral blood were collected from each donor into EDTA-treated Vacutainer tubes. Ficoll-Paque density-gradient centrifugation was used to isolate PBMCs, with at least 6 million obtained per sample. Trizol reagent was used to extract total RNA from PBMCs, with at least 6 micrograms per sample. Naive CD45RAhigh/CD27high T cell percentages were measured by flow cytometry on a PBMC aliquot from every donor. Receptor amplification or capture employed 5' RACE. Sequencing was performed on an Illumina HiSeq 2500. A second roughly 6 to 12 cycle PCR used a sample-barcoded 5' primer and a J-beta primer mix. Each TCR beta cDNA molecule received a unique molecular identifier from a template-switch 5' adaptor carrying 12 random nucleotides. At least 2.5 million CDR3-containing paired-end reads were obtained from each sample. The Mint cDNA synthesis kit, primed by a TRBC-specific oligonucleotide, was used to synthesize first-strand cDNA from all RNA. Following uracil-DNA glycosylase treatment, a first 18-cycle PCR with universal primers M1SS and BC2_uni_R was performed on all cDNA. The source study handled its data this way. Each sample was normalized by randomly selecting 1 million high-quality reads, each carrying a distinct molecular identifier. Instead of being binned into consensus sequences, reads that shared molecular identifiers were thrown out. CDR3 identification, clonotype clustering and error correction used MiTCR with a Q25 quality threshold and the strictest error-elimination algorithm. Lower-bound total TCR beta diversity was estimated with a nonparametric unseen species model using Euler transformation. TCRdb's own reprocessing of the public reads used fastp at Q25 and MiXCR and kept productive beta chains. CDR3 protein duplicates are merged, each entry listing the most common genes and DNA. It is TCRdb's table, rather than the study itself, that gives the V and J calls and clone size. This sample has about 1.4 million distinct CDR3 sequences in its table, and 59% of those were observed once. The top ten constitute 6.5% to 8.5% of the sample.

The sequence links TRBV10-3 to TRBJ2-5; the best D guess is TRBD2, with 6 bases matching. The sequencing sample was made of blood. The source of this sequence is a young man in good health. The encoded CDR3 is CAISYYPSGDEQYF. The sequenced DNA: TGTGCCATCAGTTATTACCCATCGGGGGATGAGCAGTACTTC.